This TCR beta chain emerged from a study of blood T cell repertoires in COVID-19. Two negative PCRs, clearance, or symptom resolution had been documented for recovered Cohort 3 donors. The germline V gene has CDR1 LNHNV and CDR2 YYDKDF (reference sequence). This CDR3 contains 17 residues. Trimming stripped 0 bases from V and 2 bases from J, with 17 bases between. How the authors handled the data: By means of reference gene primer amplification, nucleated cell counts were estimated. This table comes from immunoSEQ multiplex PCR, and its TCRdb copy is limited to in-frame clones, with some not included. Clone size and V and J calls were adopted from that table, with D and trimming inferred from the DNA. The sample consists of hundreds of thousands of clones, over 75% of them appearing once.

Sequences were obtained from PBMCs or T cells enriched from blood (not recorded which). The sequence derives from a woman in her fifties or sixties who had recovered from COVID-19. V usage is TRBV15 and J usage is TRBJ2-7, with D tentatively TRBD2 (5 bases). CDR3 protein: CATSRDRKSGLPYEQYF. The DNA for the CDR3 is TGTGCCACCAGCAGAGATCGGAAAAGCGGACTCCCCTACGAGCAGTACTTC.